One sample yielded the 22 T cell receptor beta chains listed below, sequenced in a study of blood T cells in healthy people across ages. A second about 6 to 11 cycle PCR used barcoded and J-beta primers. Each CDR3 protein gets one entry after TCRdb re-called the 5' RACE reads with MiXCR. The sample consists of 700,000 to 950,000 distinct CDR3 sequences, over 45% of them appearing once. The source material was blood. The receptors originated from a man aged 25 to 40 in good health.

This clonotype came up a few times. The germline gene is not matched at one end of the junction; a read error may be the cause. V and J are TRBV3-1 and TRBJ2-7; D gene unclear. Looked up from germline, CDR1 is LGHDT and CDR2 is YNNKEL (reference sequence). The CDR3 runs 15 residues. The DNA of the CDR3 is TGTGCCAGTAGCCAAGAGGCCTTTCCCTCCTACGAGCAGTACTTC. Amino acids: CASSQEAFPSYEQYF.

The J gene is TRBJ2-1, the V gene TRBV5-1; 9 bases agree with TRBD1. CDR1 SGHRS and CDR2 YFSETQ come from the germline V gene. The CDR3 totals 15 residues. The junction had 7 bases not matched to a gene; V was cut back by 1 base and J by 8 bases. The CDR3: CASSLSVTGGHEQFF. The CDR3 DNA follows: TGCGCCAGCAGCTTGAGTGTGACAGGGGGACATGAGCAGTTCTTC.

J is TRBJ2-3 and V is TRBV11-2; 9 bases line up with TRBD2. The CDR3 is 16 residues long. Germline-derived CDR1 and CDR2 are SGHAT and FQNNGV. Germline trimming cut 0 bases from V and 8 bases from J; bases unmatched to any gene: 9. CDR3 sequence: CASSLDLVAGAGTQYF. The CDR3 DNA is TGTGCCAGCAGCTTAGATTTGGTAGCGGGAGCTGGTACGCAGTATTTT.

The chain couples TRBV7-9 to TRBJ2-3, with TRBD2 matching 8 bases. CDR1 is SEHNR and CDR2 is FQNEAQ in the germline V gene (reference sequence). The V gene end was trimmed by 2 bases and the J gene end by 2 bases; junction bases not matched to a gene: 6. The CDR3 length is 16 residues. CDR3: CASSLTSSGVTDTQYF. CDR3 DNA: TGTGCCAGCAGCTTAACGAGTAGCGGGGTCACAGATACGCAGTATTTT.

The chain employs TRBV20-1 and TRBJ2-5; the D gene could be TRBD1 or TRBD2 (5 bases each). CDR3 length: 14 residues. Trimming took 0 bases from V and 13 from J, leaving 21 bases between them. Looked up from germline, CDR1 is DFQATT and CDR2 is SNEGSKA (reference sequence). The CDR3 nucleotides read TGCAGTGCTAGAGACCCTGGGACCGCCCAGGGAGCGTACTTC. It codes for CSARDPGTAQGAYF.

V gene TRBV11-1 combines with J gene TRBJ1-1; D is unclear. The germline V gene encodes CDR1 SGHAT and CDR2 FQDESV (reference sequence). The CDR3 is made up of 14 amino acids. Trimming left V 1 base short and J 7 bases short, with 13 bases between. CDR3 region: CASSLVVGPDEAFF. The CDR3 nucleotides are TGTGCCAGCAGCTTAGTCGTAGGGCCCGATGAAGCTTTCTTT.

The chain is built from TRBV7-2 and TRBJ2-7; TRBD1 agrees at 8 bases. Germline V gene data show CDR1 as SGHTA and CDR2 as FQGNSA. The CDR3 sequence is 15 residues long. After removal of 4 bases from V and 4 bases from J, the junction contained 9 bases not matched to a gene. CDR3 bases: TGTGCCAGCAGCTCTAGGGTGGACAGGGCGTACGAGCAGTACTTC. Translation: CASSSRVDRAYEQYF. Filled out from reference TRBV7-2 and TRBJ2-7, the complete variable domain reads GAGVSQSPSNKVTEKGKDVELRCDPISGHTALYWYRQSLGQGLEFLIYFQGNSAPDKSGLPSDRFSAERTGGSVSTLTIQRTQQEDSAVYLCASSSRVDRAYEQYFGPGTRLTVT.

The chain couples TRBV3-1 to TRBJ1-2, with TRBD1 identical over 7 bases. In germline, CDR1 is LGHDT, CDR2 YNNKEL (reference sequence). The CDR3 runs 15 residues. V trimming: 8 bases; J trimming: 4 bases; junction bases outside the gene matches: 13. Written as DNA, the CDR3 is TGTGCCAGCTCCTCACCGGGACAGCTGACCTATGGCTACACCTTC. Its translation: CASSSPGQLTYGYTF.

This clonotype came up a few times. For the CDR3, the DNA is TGTGCCAGCAGCGTTACCCAAACCCTAGCGGGAGTCGCCGGTGAGCAGTTCTTC. Protein sequence: CASSVTQTLAGVAGEQFF. J is TRBJ2-1 and V is TRBV9, with 10 bases fitting TRBD2. The trim removed 2 bases at V and 9 bases at J, leaving 17 bases unmatched. The germline V gene has CDR1 SGDLS and CDR2 YYNGEE. This CDR3 has 18 residues.

The chain employs TRBV29-1 and TRBJ1-2, with 7 bases fitting TRBD1. The CDR3 loop spans 12 amino acids. CDR1 is SQVTM and CDR2 is ANQGSEA in the germline V gene. J gave up 6 bases and V 6 bases, and 7 bases lay outside the gene matches. CDR3 bases: TGCAGCGTGGGGGACAGCCAGAATGGCTACACCTTC. It translates to CSVGDSQNGYTF. Variable domain in full (rest from reference TRBV29-1 and TRBJ1-2): SAVISQKPSRDICQRGTSLTIQCQVDSQVTMMFWYRQQPGQSLTLIATANQGSEATYESGFVIDKFPISRPNLTFSTLTVSNMSPEDSSIYLCSVGDSQNGYTFGSGTRLTVV.

This chain joins TRBV29-1 and TRBJ2-7, with TRBD2 matching over 8 bases. V lost 3 bases, J lost 6 bases, and 7 bases stayed unmatched. CDR3 length: 13 amino acids. Germline values: CDR1 SQVTM, CDR2 ANQGSEA. CDR3 bases: TGCAGCGTTGAGGAGGTGAGCGGGGGCGAGCAGTACTTC. This encodes CSVEEVSGGEQYF.

This chain joins TRBV20-1 and TRBJ2-1; 8 bases align to TRBD1. The CDR3 runs 14 residues. The J segment lost 9 bases and the V segment lost 3 bases, leaving 10 bases of the junction unmatched. Germline-derived CDR1 and CDR2 are DFQATT and SNEGSKA (reference sequence). CDR3 DNA: TGCAGTGCTAGCGGACAGGGAGGCTTTAGTGAGCAGTTCTTC. This translates into CSASGQGGFSEQFF.

The chain links TRBV5-1 to TRBJ1-1; D gene ambiguous. The length of the CDR3 is 16 residues. The V gene's germline CDR1 is SGHRS and CDR2 YFSETQ. V was pared by 0 bases and J by 0 bases, with 12 bases between. CDR3 in amino acids: CASSLGASPLNTEAFF. In nucleotides, the CDR3 is TGCGCCAGCAGCTTGGGCGCCAGCCCCTTGAACACTGAAGCTTTCTTT.

This clonotype is a singleton in its sample. At one of its ends the junction is not consistent with the germline gene, which may arise from a read error. The rearrangement links TRBV7-2 to TRBJ2-5; D gene uncertain. The germline V gene encodes CDR1 SGHTA and CDR2 FQGNSA. The CDR3 totals 13 residues. CDR3 loop: CAGSLVAAETQYF. In DNA, the CDR3 is TGTGCCGGCAGCTTAGTAGCAGCAGAGACCCAGTACTTC.

J is TRBJ1-1 and V is TRBV7-9, with D tentatively TRBD1 (6 bases). Germline CDR1 reads SEHNR; CDR2 reads FQNEAQ (reference sequence). CDR3 length: 15 amino acids. V lost 4 bases, J lost 2 bases, and 14 bases lay in between. CDR3 nucleotide sequence: TGTGCCAGCAGCTCAGGCGGGGGCGCCAACACTGAAGCTTTCTTT. It encodes CASSSGGGANTEAFF.

V gene TRBV6-5 combines with J gene TRBJ2-5; tentative D call: TRBD1 (5 bases). This CDR3 is built from 13 residues. Germline CDR1 reads MNHEY; CDR2 reads SVGAGI. Trimming cost V 9 bases and J 0 bases, with 11 bases left between them. CDR3 coding DNA: TGTGCCAGTTCTGGACACAACCAAGAGACCCAGTACTTC. Its translation is CASSGHNQETQYF.

Only one count was recorded for this clonotype. J is TRBJ1-2 and V is TRBV7-2; 11 bases fit TRBD1. Germline values: CDR1 SGHTA, CDR2 FQGNSA. The CDR3 has 14 residues. With V trimmed by 4 bases and J by 5 bases, 3 bases remained unmatched. The CDR3 DNA follows: TGTGCCAGCAGCTCCGGACAGGGGGCATATGGCTACACCTTC. Protein sequence: CASSSGQGAYGYTF. Full variable domain (missing parts from reference TRBV7-2 and TRBJ1-2): GAGVSQSPSNKVTEKGKDVELRCDPISGHTALYWYRQSLGQGLEFLIYFQGNSAPDKSGLPSDRFSAERTGGSVSTLTIQRTQQEDSAVYLCASSSGQGAYGYTFGSGTRLTVV.

The gene calls are TRBV15 and TRBJ2-4; TRBD2 is a possible D gene (5 bases). Near its end, the DNA agrees better with TRBJ2-7, so the J call may be wrong. This CDR3 comprises 17 residues. Germline loops: CDR1 LNHNV, CDR2 YYDKDF (reference sequence). CDR3 protein: CATSRDRLERNFYEQYF. The CDR3 DNA reads as TGTGCCACCAGCAGAGATAGGCTCGAGCGGAACTTCTACGAGCAGTACTTC.

This chain connects TRBV4-2 to TRBJ2-5; 8 bases fit TRBD1. Germline trimming cut 0 bases from V and 8 bases from J; bases unmatched to any gene: 8. The CDR3 loop spans 15 amino acids. Germline V gene lookup returns CDR1 LGHNA and CDR2 YNFKEQ. In DNA, the CDR3 is TGTGCCAGCAGCCAAGATGGCAGGGGGCAGATAACCCAGTACTTC. It specifies CASSQDGRGQITQYF.

In DNA form, the CDR3 reads TGCAGTGCCCCAACGGGGGGGACGGCAAAAGAGACCCAGTACTTC. This translates into CSAPTGGTAKETQYF. The rearrangement links TRBV20-1 to TRBJ2-5; 8 bases map to TRBD2. There are 15 residues in the CDR3. Germline CDR1 DFQATT, CDR2 SNEGSKA (reference sequence). Trimming at V came to 6 bases and at J to 3 bases, leaving 12 bases not matched to a gene.

This clonotype was found a few times. The chain recombines TRBV4-3 with TRBJ2-1; 8 bases are a match to TRBD1. CDR3 length: 16 residues. Germline V lookup: CDR1 LGHNA, CDR2 YSLEER. After removal of 0 bases from V and 9 bases from J, the junction contained 10 bases not matched to a gene. CDR3 DNA: TGCGCCAGCAGCCAAGACCCGACAGGGGAGATAGGTGAGCAGTTCTTC. Residues: CASSQDPTGEIGEQFF.

Turning to this clonotype: A much more abundant neighbour one base away suggests this may be a read error. V usage is TRBV29-1 and J usage is TRBJ2-7, with TRBD2 matching 10 bases. Germline V lookup: CDR1 SQVTM, CDR2 ANQGSEA. CDR3 size: 14 residues. Trimming cost V 4 bases and J 7 bases; bases outside gene matches: 10. In nucleotides, the CDR3 is TGCAGCGTTGTTAGGAGCGGGGGGGCAGGAGAGCAGTACTTC. Residues: CSVVRSGGAGEQYF.